Listed here are 23 T cell receptor beta chains from one sample, sequenced in a study of T cells in Graves' hyperthyroidism and ophthalmopathy. The CDR3 regions of TCR beta were amplified from RNA transcripts. When the TCR CDR3 underwent first-round RT-PCR, the HTBI primer set was used. TCRdb re-called the multiplex PCR reads with MiXCR, one entry per CDR3 protein. Of 500,000 to 650,000 distinct CDR3 sequences listed, roughly 45% are singletons. The sample consisted of peripheral blood or thyroid tissue (not recorded which). The receptors were gathered from an adult woman with Graves' disease, either hyperthyroidism or ophthalmopathy (not recorded which).

As regards this clonotype: The junction shows a germline mismatch at one end, possibly a read error. The chain links TRBV7-8 to TRBJ2-6; 10 bases are a match to TRBD1. This CDR3 region has 13 residues. Looked up from germline, CDR1 is SGHVS and CDR2 is FQNEAQ. CDR3 amino acids: CASSLQTGGSEAF. For the CDR3, the DNA is TGTGCCAGCAGCTTGCAGACAGGGGGCTCTGAAGCTTTC.

The rearrangement joins TRBV14 to TRBJ1-1; the match to TRBD1 covers 8 bases. J gave up 11 bases and V 0 bases, and 5 bases lay outside the gene matches. This CDR3 spans 13 amino acids. Germline V gene lookup returns CDR1 SGHDN and CDR2 FVKESK. CDR3 sequence: CASSQDRGRRAFF. The CDR3 DNA reads TGTGCCAGCAGCCAAGACAGGGGGCGTCGGGCTTTCTTT.

This clonotype was recorded many times. The gene calls are TRBV7-2 and TRBJ2-7; 14 bases fit TRBD2. Germline values: CDR1 SGHTA, CDR2 FQGNSA. CDR3 length equals 17 residues. V was clipped by 5 bases and J by 3 bases; unmatched bases: 9. The chain's CDR3 is CASSRLAGGVNVYEQYF. CDR3 nucleotide sequence: TGTGCCAGCAGCCGACTAGCGGGGGGGGTTAATGTCTACGAGCAGTACTTC. The full variable domain, its missing parts supplied by reference TRBV7-2 and TRBJ2-7, is GAGVSQSPSNKVTEKGKDVELRCDPISGHTALYWYRQSLGQGLEFLIYFQGNSAPDKSGLPSDRFSAERTGGSVSTLTIQRTQQEDSAVYLCASSRLAGGVNVYEQYFGPGTRLTVT.

The CDR3 loop reads CASTTRQGIYGYTF. CDR3 coding DNA: TGTGCCAGCACCACTCGTCAGGGGATCTATGGCTACACCTTC. This rearrangement joins TRBV28 to TRBJ1-2; D may be TRBD1 (6 bases). From germline, CDR1 is MDHEN and CDR2 SYDVKM. Trimming removed 7 bases at V and 4 bases at J, with 16 bases between. The CDR3 spans 14 residues.

The chain is built from TRBV12-3 or TRBV12-4 and TRBJ1-5; D is unresolved. V was cut by 6 bases and J by 14 bases, with 23 bases left in between. CDR3 size: 14 residues. As DNA, the CDR3 is TGTGCCAGCAGCTTATCGGGTGCGCAGGCCTACGAGCATTTT. This translates into CASSLSGAQAYEHF.

This clonotype occurred many times. The chain uses TRBV2 and TRBJ1-5, with D maybe TRBD1 (6 bases). The CDR3 totals 14 residues. Trimming took 7 bases from V and 6 from J, leaving 16 bases between them. Germline assignment: CDR1 SNHLY and CDR2 FYNNEI. The CDR3 bases are TGTGCCAGCAATCTACAGGGACCCGGTCAGCCCCAGCATTTT. It codes for CASNLQGPGQPQHF.

This clonotype was observed many times. This chain joins TRBV2 and TRBJ1-1, with TRBD1 matching over 9 bases. V lost 6 bases to trimming and J lost 5 bases; unmatched junction nucleotides: 22. The CDR3 loop spans 19 amino acids. Germline CDR1 SNHLY, CDR2 FYNNEI. The chain's CDR3 is CASRSNNYRGRRLKTEAFF. The CDR3 nucleotides read TGTGCCAGCAGGTCCAATAATTACAGGGGGCGCAGGTTAAAGACTGAAGCTTTCTTT.

The chain couples TRBV29-1 to TRBJ1-5; tentatively, D is TRBD1 (6 bases). There are 13 residues in the CDR3. In germline, CDR1 is SQVTM, CDR2 ANQGSEA. V was clipped by 6 bases and J by 3 bases, with 12 bases between them. CDR3 residues: CSVAGQLNQPQHF. CDR3 bases: TGCAGCGTGGCGGGACAACTCAATCAGCCCCAGCATTTT.

J is TRBJ1-2 and V is TRBV20-1, with a possible D match to TRBD1 (5 bases). The CDR3 contains 12 residues. CDR1 and CDR2 (germline): DFQATT, SNEGSKA (reference sequence). The ends were cut back, 5 bases at V and 8 bases at J, with 15 bases in the middle. The CDR3 sequence: CSAGGGDLGYTF. CDR3 coding DNA: TGCAGTGCTGGGGGGGGGGATCTAGGCTACACCTTC.

This chain uses TRBV20-1 with TRBJ2-5; possibly TRBD1 or TRBD2 for D (6 bases each). Trimming stripped 1 base from V and 5 bases from J, with 11 bases between. Germline CDR1 reads DFQATT; CDR2 reads SNEGSKA (reference sequence). CDR3 length equals 13 residues. CDR3: CSARAGAMETQYF. CDR3 DNA: TGCAGTGCTAGAGCGGGGGCAATGGAGACCCAGTACTTC.

The chain employs TRBV2 and TRBJ2-7, with D uncertain. V was trimmed by 6 bases and J by 2 bases, leaving 11 bases between them. The germline V gene has CDR1 SNHLY and CDR2 FYNNEI. This CDR3 has 13 residues. The CDR3 sequence: CASRPENTYEQYF. Here the CDR3 DNA reads TGTGCCAGCAGGCCGGAGAACACCTACGAGCAGTACTTC.

This clonotype was recorded many times. The chain recombines TRBV20-1 with TRBJ1-4; the D is unclear. Between the trimmed V and J ends, which lost 2 bases and 7 bases, there was a span of 14 bases. CDR3 length: 14 residues. CDR1 and CDR2 (germline): DFQATT, SNEGSKA (reference sequence). The CDR3 DNA reads as TGCAGTGCTAGAAGTTCTATCTTGAGTGAAAAACTGTTTTTT. It translates to CSARSSILSEKLFF.

This clonotype was counted ten times or more. V usage is TRBV3-1 and J usage is TRBJ1-5; D gene uncertain. Germline V gives CDR1 LGHDT, CDR2 YNNKEL (reference sequence). This CDR3 spans 13 amino acids. V lost 3 bases to trimming and J lost 5 bases, with 8 bases between them. The CDR3 loop reads CASSQERHQPQHF. In nucleotides, the CDR3 is TGTGCCAGCAGCCAGGAACGCCATCAGCCCCAGCATTTT.

Only one count was recorded for this clonotype. This sequence joins TRBV18 and TRBJ2-5; D not resolved. The CDR3 sequence is 13 residues long. V was trimmed by 5 bases and J by 8 bases, leaving 15 bases between them. CDR1 is KGHSH and CDR2 is LQKENI in the germline V gene. CDR3 amino acids: CASSETRDNTQYF. The CDR3 DNA sequence: TGTGCCAGCTCAGAAACAAGGGATAATACCCAGTACTTC.

The chain joins TRBV2 to TRBJ2-6, with 9 bases fitting TRBD1. Germline V gene data show CDR1 as SNHLY and CDR2 as FYNNEI. The CDR3 has 15 residues. V dropped 4 bases and J dropped 2; count of bases not matched to a gene: 0. Written as DNA, the CDR3 is TGTGCCAGCAGTGGGACAGGGGCTGGGGCCAACGTCCTGACTTTC. Translation: CASSGTGAGANVLTF.

This clonotype showed up just a few times. The CDR3 spells CAISDPDRGLSGYTF. CDR3 nucleotide sequence: TGTGCCATCAGTGATCCAGACAGGGGATTATCTGGCTACACCTTC. This sequence joins TRBV10-3 and TRBJ1-2, with 8 bases lining up with TRBD1. From germline, CDR1 is ENHRY and CDR2 SYGVKD. Trimming at V came to 3 bases and at J to 7 bases, leaving 10 bases not matched to a gene. This CDR3 comprises 15 residues.

The gene calls are TRBV5-1 and TRBJ2-5, with D perhaps TRBD2 (6 bases). CDR3 length: 15 residues. Per germline, CDR1 SGHRS and CDR2 YFSETQ. Trimming removed 0 bases from V and 5 bases from J, with 14 bases in between. The chain's CDR3 is CASSLGVGSGETQYF. DNA of the CDR3: TGCGCCAGCAGCTTGGGAGTCGGGAGTGGTGAGACCCAGTACTTC.

This clonotype was observed at least ten times. The gene calls are TRBV15 and TRBJ1-5; 9 positions match TRBD1. J was trimmed by 4 bases and V by 8 bases; bases with no gene match: 12. The CDR3 consists of 16 residues. The germline V gene encodes CDR1 LNHNV and CDR2 YYDKDF (reference sequence). This chain's CDR3 is CATVAAGTGINQPQHF. CDR3 DNA: TGTGCCACCGTGGCAGCCGGGACAGGGATAAATCAGCCCCAGCATTTT.

The chain couples TRBV10-2 to TRBJ2-7, with TRBD1 matching over 7 bases. Losses at the gene ends were 6 bases for V and 1 base for J; bases not matched to a gene: 6. CDR3 length: 14 residues. The germline CDR1 and CDR2 sequences are WSHSY and SAAADI. In DNA, the CDR3 is TGCGCCAGCAGGGAAAAGGACAGGTCCTACGAGCAGTACTTC. This encodes CASREKDRSYEQYF.

The chain is built from TRBV7-6 and TRBJ2-2, with 8 bases identical to TRBD2. V lost 6 bases to trimming and J lost 5 bases; unmatched junction nucleotides: 11. This CDR3 comprises 16 residues. Germline-derived CDR1 and CDR2 are SGHVS and FNYEAQ. The CDR3 region is CASRPSGSRGTGELFF. The CDR3 DNA reads as TGTGCCAGCAGGCCCAGCGGGAGTAGGGGTACCGGGGAGCTGTTTTTT.

This chain joins TRBV9 and TRBJ2-7, with a tentative D call TRBD2 (6 bases). Trimming took 0 bases from V and 3 from J, leaving 13 bases between them. CDR3 size: 15 residues. Germline CDR1 SGDLS, CDR2 YYNGEE. The CDR3 spells CASSVGGKGGYEQYF. The CDR3 DNA reads TGTGCCAGCAGCGTAGGCGGGAAGGGTGGCTACGAGCAGTACTTC. The full variable domain, in which reference TRBV9 and TRBJ2-7 provide the parts outside the CDR3, is DSGVTQTPKHLITATGQRVTLRCSPRSGDLSVYWYQQSLDQGLQFLIQYYNGEERAKGNILERFSAQQFPDLHSELNLSSLELGDSALYFCASSVGGKGGYEQYFGPGTRLTVT.

A few counts support this clonotype. This rearrangement joins TRBV10-2 to TRBJ2-7; maybe TRBD2 (6 bases). CDR3 length: 13 residues. V shed 6 bases and J shed 1 base, with 10 bases lying between them. CDR1 and CDR2 from the germline V gene are WSHSY and SAAADI. CDR3 in amino acids: CASRAGRSYEQYF. The CDR3 DNA reads as TGCGCCAGCAGAGCAGGGAGGTCCTACGAGCAGTACTTC.

This clonotype was detected a few times. V is TRBV7-9 and J is TRBJ2-5, with D perhaps matching TRBD1 (5 bases). The CDR3 is 16 amino acids. The germline V gene encodes CDR1 SEHNR and CDR2 FQNEAQ (reference sequence). V lost 8 bases, J lost 5 bases, and 24 bases lay in between. This CDR3 reads CASSPPGRAPLETQYF. As DNA, the CDR3 is TGTGCCAGCTCACCACCGGGCAGGGCCCCCTTGGAGACCCAGTACTTC. Using reference TRBV7-9 and TRBJ2-5 for the parts outside the CDR3, the full variable domain is DTGVSQNPRHKITKRGQNVTFRCDPISEHNRLYWYRQTLGQGPEFLTYFQNEAQLEKSRLLSDRFSAERPKGSFSTLEIQRTEQGDSAMYLCASSPPGRAPLETQYFGPGTRLLVL.